This T cell receptor (beta chain) was retrieved from a study of regulatory T cells in long-lasting Graves disease. The germline gives CDR1 MGHRA, CDR2 YSYEKL. The CDR3 covers 16 residues. CDR3 regions were amplified by Arm-PCR using iRepertoire HTBI primers to build TCR beta libraries. Each CDR3 protein is one row after TCRdb ran MiXCR on the multiplex PCR reads. The sample holds 500,000 to 800,000 distinct CDR3 sequences, around 30% seen once. Time point noted: persistent/refractory GD, antithyroid drugs over 5 years with positive TRAb. Researchers made the TCR library from RNA that was extracted from PBMCs. The diagnosis of Graves' disease used American Thyroid Association guidelines. Comments on this clonotype: The germline gene is not matched at one end of the junction; a read error may be the cause.

The chain combines TRBV4-1 with TRBJ2-7, with 12 bases that match TRBD2. This TCR came from a female donor with Graves disease. Sample: peripheral blood mononuclear cells (PBMCs), taken when the disease was refractory, from a patient treated with antithyroid drugs. The CDR3 nucleotides are TGCGCCAGCAGCCGCCACCCGGGACTAGCGGGTTACGAGCAGCACTTC. This gives the protein CASSRHPGLAGYEQHF.